The sequence of this T cell receptor (beta chain) was determined in a study of shared clonotypes between healthy human individuals (dated by TCRdb to 2020 to 2022). Concerning the study at large: Two women and a few men aged 18 to 49 years were included in the cohort. For each donor, CD4 naive and CD4 memory were each given three plates, CD8 naive was given two plates, and CD8 memory was given one plate. The study deeply sequenced blood TCR repertoires of about 5 healthy adults to estimate repertoire size and the extent of clonotype sharing between individuals. Libraries were prepared and TCR repertoires were sequenced by different laboratories using diverse techniques, in order to increase sequencing depth and limit assay-specific biases. Between about 0.9 and 9 billion PBMCs per donor were obtained by leukapheresis. General study outcomes and caveats: Across several donors, approximately 5% of naive CD4, roughly 3.3% of naive CD8, about 2.3% of memory CD4, and approximately 0.4% of memory CD8 clonotypes were shared. Because the study included only a small number of donors, the genetic and exposure-history diversity represented was limited. Larger estimated clonotype richness was generally found for naive subsets than for memory subsets. Incomplete sequencing was indicated by rarefaction of sorted-subset datasets, despite the large sequencing depth. Sampling was restricted to blood, and TCR repertoires in tissue are likely to differ from TCR repertoires in blood. Compared with non-shared clonotypes, clonotypes shared by all four sorted-subset donors had higher generation probabilities. Pairwise subsampling led to the expectation that sequencing depth would affect the degree of clonotype sharing among donors.

This clone was picked up one time. The specificity of this receptor is unknown. The record has no base qualities; no much larger clone is one base away. CD8 naive samples consisted of CD45RO-negative cells that were positively selected for CCR7, yielding a CD45RA+CCR7+ population without TemRA cells. Healthy HIV-negative adults with no recently reported acute infections or vaccinations were included as donors. Only Caucasian adults living in Nashville, Tennessee, USA were represented among the donors. Blood was obtained by leukapheresis, after which PBMCs were separated by Ficoll-Histopaque density gradient centrifugation and cryopreserved in liquid nitrogen vapor phase. Analytical flow cytometry was used to check the purity and quantity of each magnetically sorted T cell population. Genomic DNA was isolated from each sorted fraction and quantified by UV absorbance on a Nanodrop 2000c. Using the deep immunoSEQ assay, TCR CDR3 regions were amplified from genomic DNA by multiplex PCR. Genomic DNA extracted from each cell subset was distributed evenly over all wells of several immunoSEQ 96-well plates, and each plate served as one replicate. Each replicate PCR for sorted subsets received 200 ng genomic DNA, equal to 28,000 or so T cell genomes. Purified libraries were measured with a Qubit 3.0 fluorometer, size-checked on a Bioanalyzer 2100, and measured again with the KAPA Library Quantification kit. A separate single-read 150-cycle Illumina NextSeq 550 flow cell was used to sequence each immunoSEQ 96-well plate. As for the original processing: Because only junctional sequences without quality scores were contained in the immunoSEQ output, filtering matching that applied to full-length reads could not be performed. Sequences were annotated with PyIR, a Python wrapper for IgBLAST v1.9, and V/J genes and CDR3 were assigned using IMGT germline references. Reads were filtered out if the reads had weak V/J assignments (E-value above 1e-6), no CDR3, stop codons, out-of-frame junctions, or ambiguous translated residues. V3J clonotypes were defined as sequences sharing an identical inferred V gene, J gene, and CDR3 amino acid sequence. Percentage overlap between repertoires was calculated by dividing the number of shared unique clonotypes by the size of the smaller repertoire. Repertoire richness was assessed with RTK rarefaction, the Chao1 estimator, and Recon v2.1 estimates of unobserved clonotypes. Generation probabilities were computed with OLGA for all TCRbeta clonotypes obtained by the gDNA method from several donors. What TCRdb holds here is the immuneACCESS table cut down to in-frame rearrangements. Part of the clones is not present; checked against another copy, under half of the missing clones reflect an unresolved V gene, and the others are unexplained. The V and J calls and clone size are taken from that table; D and trimming were inferred from the DNA. The sample table lists around 2,100,000 clones, 85% to 95% of them with a count of one. Of the sample, more than 0.9% falls within the top ten clones.

The CDR3 measures 15 amino acids from cysteine to phenylalanine. Only the CDR3 DNA is retained, 45 bases long and in frame from the first base. Trimming at the junction amounts to 6 bases on V and 1 base on J, and the germline ends lie 15 bases apart. The germline V gene (reference sequence) provides CDR1 MNHNY and CDR2 SVGAGI. The receptor comes from a man aged 18 to 30 in good health. The chain joins TRBV6-6 to TRBJ1-1, with the D gene not confidently named. The sequenced material came from naive CD8+ T cells sorted from blood. According to the study, the label for this sample's cell subset or site signals: CD45RA+CCR7+. The CDR3: CASRPEWDWNTEAFF. In nucleotides, the sequence is TGTGCCAGCAGGCCCGAATGGGATTGGAACACTGAAGCTTTCTTT.